These 9 T cell receptor beta chains were sequenced from one sample in a study of cytomegalovirus exposure and HLA in healthy donors. This PCR relied on a set of 60 Vbeta primers and 13 Jbeta primers. TCRdb's table, derived via immunoSEQ multiplex PCR, lists solely in-frame clones and lacks some. The sample records roughly 120,000 clones, more than 65% being singletons. The sequencing sample was made of PBMCs. The origin of the receptors is a man between 25 and 39 years old in good health and CMV-seropositive.

The chain employs TRBV5-4 and TRBJ2-7; D is perhaps TRBD2 (6 bases). The CDR3 is 13 amino acids. Per germline, CDR1 SGHNT and CDR2 YYREEE (reference sequence). V lost 2 bases to trimming and J lost 7 bases, with 13 bases between them. CDR3 sequence: CASSFTRAGEQYF. In DNA form, the CDR3 reads TGTGCCAGCAGCTTTACCCGGGCGGGGGAGCAGTACTTC.

The CDR3 bases are TGTGCCAGCAGAGACCCCGGGACAGGGGGCAATGAGCAGTTCTTC. Translation gives CASRDPGTGGNEQFF. The chain uses TRBV2 and TRBJ2-1, with 11 nucleotides matching TRBD1. CDR3 length: 15 amino acids. Germline CDR1 and CDR2: SNHLY and FYNNEI. V was clipped by 6 bases and J by 6 bases; unmatched bases: 7.

V usage is TRBV10-3 and J usage is TRBJ1-5; 11 nucleotides match TRBD1. CDR1 and CDR2 from the germline V gene are ENHRY and SYGVKD. This CDR3 region has 16 residues. V was clipped by 2 bases and J by 5 bases; unmatched bases: 5. CDR3 nucleotide sequence: TGTGCCATCAGTGAGGGGGACAGGGGGACTGATCAGCCCCAGCATTTT. Translated: CAISEGDRGTDQPQHF.

The chain carries TRBV7-2 and TRBJ2-7; 7 bases line up with TRBD2. The CDR3 consists of 12 residues. Germline V gene lookup returns CDR1 SGHTA and CDR2 FQGNSA. The J segment lost 7 bases and the V segment lost 5 bases, leaving 5 bases of the junction unmatched. CDR3 sequence: CASSAGVGEQYF. CDR3 in DNA: TGTGCCAGCAGCGCGGGGGTTGGGGAGCAGTACTTC.

Only a few counts were recorded for this clone. The chain combines TRBV5-6 with TRBJ1-6, with TRBD1 as a possible D gene (6 bases). The V end was cut by 0 bases, the J end by 8 bases, with 12 bases between. The CDR3 consists of 15 residues. The germline gives CDR1 SGHDT, CDR2 YYEEEE. CDR3 coding DNA: TGTGCCAGCAGCTTGGGTCAGGGGCAGGATTCACCCCTCCACTTT. It translates to CASSLGQGQDSPLHF.

The J gene is TRBJ1-4, the V gene TRBV21-1; TRBD1, the table's D call, lacks a check against the DNA. TRBV21-1 is an annotated pseudogene. This CDR3 spans 18 amino acids. In DNA, the CDR3 is TGTGCCAGCAGCAAAGCTCCCCACAGGGGCGTTGGCGGTGAAAAACTGTTTTTT. Amino acids: CASSKAPHRGVGGEKLFF.

The rearrangement joins TRBV4-3 to TRBJ2-1, with D tentatively TRBD2 (5 bases). This CDR3 region has 15 residues. V gave up 0 bases and J gave up 2 bases, with 8 bases separating them. Germline CDR1 and CDR2: LGHNA and YSLEER. CDR3 residues: CASSQEAGTYNEQFF. The CDR3 nucleotides are TGCGCCAGCAGCCAAGAGGCGGGTACCTACAATGAGCAGTTCTTC.

The J gene is TRBJ2-6, the V gene TRBV11-3, with D perhaps matching TRBD1 (7 bases). The CDR3 covers 20 residues. Germline V gene lookup returns CDR1 SGHNT and CDR2 YENEEA. Trimming cost V 0 bases and J 4 bases, with 22 bases left between them. The CDR3 region is CASSLEGRRRGLRGANVLTF. The CDR3 DNA reads as TGTGCCAGCAGCTTAGAGGGCAGGCGGAGGGGGCTAAGAGGGGCCAACGTCCTGACTTTC. Based on the CDR3 plus reference TRBV11-3 and TRBJ2-6, the full variable domain is EAGVVQSPRYKIIEKKQPVAFWCNPISGHNTLYWYLQNLGQGPELLIRYENEEAVDDSQLPKDRFSAERLKGVDSTLKIQPAELGDSAVYLCASSLEGRRRGLRGANVLTFGAGSRLTVL.

The rearrangement links TRBV5-4 to TRBJ2-1; 12 nucleotides match TRBD2. The CDR3 is 15 residues long. Germline CDR1 and CDR2: SGHNT and YYREEE (reference sequence). With 2 bases clipped from V and 7 bases from J, the junction kept 4 bases outside the gene matches. The CDR3, as DNA: TGTGCCAGCAGCTTTGGACTAGCGGGGAGAAATGAGCAGTTCTTC. It specifies CASSFGLAGRNEQFF.